One T cell receptor beta chain is described in this entry. The ends lost 11 bases at V and 7 bases at J; junction bases unmatched: 5. Germline CDR1 reads MNHEY; CDR2 reads SVGAGI. This CDR3 has 11 amino acids. The authors' processing: Reference gene primer amplification gave estimated nucleated cell counts. Clones were read by immunoSEQ multiplex PCR, and TCRdb kept only the in-frame ones, dropping some. V, J and clone size were drawn from that table, and D and trimming were deduced from the DNA. The sample holds fewer than 350,000 clones, approximately 89% seen once. The data derive from a study of blood T cell repertoires in COVID-19. Across the study: COVID-19 samples, acute and convalescent, were from the United States, Italy and Spain. From T cells, B-cell-depleted T cells, or PBMCs came the material, which was cDNA or gDNA.

The chain carries TRBV6-5 and TRBJ1-2, with 9 positions matching TRBD1. Input material: peripheral blood. The sequence came from a man aged 35 to 55 with active or convalescent COVID-19. In DNA form, the CDR3 reads TGTGCCGACTGGACAGGGGTTGGCTACACCTTC. Its translation: CADWTGVGYTF.